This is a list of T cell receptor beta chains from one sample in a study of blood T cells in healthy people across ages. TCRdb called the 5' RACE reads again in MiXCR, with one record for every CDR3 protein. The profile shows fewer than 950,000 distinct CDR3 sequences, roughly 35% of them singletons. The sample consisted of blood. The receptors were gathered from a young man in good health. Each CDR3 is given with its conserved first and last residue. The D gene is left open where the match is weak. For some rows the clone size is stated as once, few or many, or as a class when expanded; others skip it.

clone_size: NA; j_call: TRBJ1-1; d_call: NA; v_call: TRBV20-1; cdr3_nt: TGCAGTGCTAGGGATAGAAGGAAAAACACTGAAGCTTTCTTT; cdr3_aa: CSARDRRKNTEAFF
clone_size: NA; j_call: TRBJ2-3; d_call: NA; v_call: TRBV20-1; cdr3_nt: TGCAGTGCCGACACAGATACGCAGTATTTT; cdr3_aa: CSADTDTQYF
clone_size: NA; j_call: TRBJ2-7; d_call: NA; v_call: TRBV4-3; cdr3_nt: TGCGCCAGCAGCCAAGTGGGGGCGGTCTACAATGAGCAGTACTTC; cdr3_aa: CASSQVGAVYNEQYF
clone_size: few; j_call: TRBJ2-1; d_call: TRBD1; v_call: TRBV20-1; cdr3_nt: TGCAGTGCTATCCTACGAGGACAGGGGGTCACGAATGAGCAGTTCTTC; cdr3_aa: CSAILRGQGVTNEQFF
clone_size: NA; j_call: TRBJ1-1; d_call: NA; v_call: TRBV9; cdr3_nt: TGTGCCAGCAGCGACCGCATGAACACTGGAGCTTTCTTT; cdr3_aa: CASSDRMNTGAFF
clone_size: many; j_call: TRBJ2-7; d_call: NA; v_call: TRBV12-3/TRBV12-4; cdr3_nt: TGTGCCAGCAGTTTATATCCCAGGGGTGGCAACGAGCAGTACTTC; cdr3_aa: CASSLYPRGGNEQYF
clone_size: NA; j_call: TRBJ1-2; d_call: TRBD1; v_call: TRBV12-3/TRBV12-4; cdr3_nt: TGTGCCAGCAGTGGTCTGACAGGGGACCATTATGGCTACACCTTC; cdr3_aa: CASSGLTGDHYGYTF
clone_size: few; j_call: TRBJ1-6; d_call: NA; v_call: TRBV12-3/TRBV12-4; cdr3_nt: TGTGCCAGCAGTTTCGGGGTAAAGTCGAGCTCCTATAATTCACCCCTCCACTTT; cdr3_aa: CASSFGVKSSSYNSPLHF
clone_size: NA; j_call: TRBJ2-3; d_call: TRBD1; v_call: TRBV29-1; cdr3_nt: TGCAGCGGAAGGGGGCCCTCGGTCCCAGATACGCAGTATTTT; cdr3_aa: CSGRGPSVPDTQYF
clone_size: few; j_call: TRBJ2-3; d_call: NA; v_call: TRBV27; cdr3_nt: TGTGCCAGCACCCAGGGGTCGGGGGGAAGCACAGATACGCAGTATTTT; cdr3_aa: CASTQGSGGSTDTQYF
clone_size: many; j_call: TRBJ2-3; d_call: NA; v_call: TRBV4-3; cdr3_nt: TGCGCCAGCAGCCAAGATCGTAATATAGGAGGGGGTACGCAGTATTTT; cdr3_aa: CASSQDRNIGGGTQYF
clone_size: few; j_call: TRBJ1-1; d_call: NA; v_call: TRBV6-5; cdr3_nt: TGTGCCAGCAGTTACTCGACAGACCAGAACACTGAAGCTTTCTTT; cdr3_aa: CASSYSTDQNTEAFF
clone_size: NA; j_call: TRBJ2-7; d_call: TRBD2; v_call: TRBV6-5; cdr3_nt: TGTGCCAGCAGTCACTCGGGGGGTTACGAGCAGTACTTC; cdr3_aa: CASSHSGGYEQYF
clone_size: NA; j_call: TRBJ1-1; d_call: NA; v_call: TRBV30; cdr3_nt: TGTGCCTGGAGTGTTGGGGGTAACACTGAAGCTTTCTTT; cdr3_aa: CAWSVGGNTEAFF
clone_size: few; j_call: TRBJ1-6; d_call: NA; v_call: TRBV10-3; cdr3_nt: TGTGCCACGAACGACAGACTAAATTCACCCCTCCACTTT; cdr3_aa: CATNDRLNSPLHF
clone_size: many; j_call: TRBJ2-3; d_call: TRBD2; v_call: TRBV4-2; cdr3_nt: TGTGCCAGCAGCCAAGATCTTGCGGGGGGCAACACAGATACGCAGTATTTT; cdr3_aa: CASSQDLAGGNTDTQYF
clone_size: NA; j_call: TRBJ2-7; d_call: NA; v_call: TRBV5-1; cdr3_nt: TGCGCCAGCATCTTGGGGCCCGACGAGCAGTACTTC; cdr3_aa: CASILGPDEQYF
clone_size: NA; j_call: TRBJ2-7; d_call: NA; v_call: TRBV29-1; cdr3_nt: TGCAGCGGGCAGGGGGGGGGATATAACTTCAATGAGCAGTACTTC; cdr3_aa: CSGQGGGYNFNEQYF
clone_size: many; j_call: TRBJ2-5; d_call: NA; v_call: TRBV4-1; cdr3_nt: TGCGCCAGCAGCCAAGGTCGTGGTAGTTCGGAGACCCAGTACTTC; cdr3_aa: CASSQGRGSSETQYF
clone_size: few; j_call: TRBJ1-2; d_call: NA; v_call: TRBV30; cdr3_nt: TGTGCCTATAACAGGAAGACCTATGGCTACACCTTC; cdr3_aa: CAYNRKTYGYTF
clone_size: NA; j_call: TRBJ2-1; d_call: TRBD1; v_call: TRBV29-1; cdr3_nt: TGCAGCGTTGACCCGGACCCCGGGACAGAAGACAATGAGCAGTTCTTC; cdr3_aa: CSVDPDPGTEDNEQFF
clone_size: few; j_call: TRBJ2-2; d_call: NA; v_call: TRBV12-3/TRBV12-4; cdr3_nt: TGTGCCAGCAGTTCGACGGAGGTTAACACCGGGGAGCTGTTTTTT; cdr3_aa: CASSSTEVNTGELFF
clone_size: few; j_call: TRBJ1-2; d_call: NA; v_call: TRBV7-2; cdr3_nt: TGTGCCAGCAGCCCGAAGGGACTTGGTAGTGGCTACACCTTC; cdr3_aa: CASSPKGLGSGYTF
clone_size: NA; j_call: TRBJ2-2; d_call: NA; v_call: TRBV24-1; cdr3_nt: TGTGCCACCAGGCCAGGACGGTCCGGGGAGCTGTTTTTT; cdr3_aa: CATRPGRSGELFF
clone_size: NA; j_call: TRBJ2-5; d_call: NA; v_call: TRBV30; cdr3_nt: TGTGCCTGGAGGCCGGACAGACCGCTCGCTGAAGGGACCCAGTACTTC; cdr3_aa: CAWRPDRPLAEGTQYF
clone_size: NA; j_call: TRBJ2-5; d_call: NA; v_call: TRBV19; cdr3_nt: TGTGCCAGTAGGGGGCTAGGCGGAAACCAAGAGACCCAGTACTTC; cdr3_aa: CASRGLGGNQETQYF
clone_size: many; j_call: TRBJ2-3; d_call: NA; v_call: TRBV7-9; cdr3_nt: TGTGCCAGCAGCCCACGGGACTCTGCGGCAGATACGCAGTATTTT; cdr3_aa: CASSPRDSAADTQYF
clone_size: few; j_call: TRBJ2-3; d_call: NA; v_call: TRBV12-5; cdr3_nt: TGTGCTAGTGGTTTGGTAGAGCGCACAGATACGCAGTATTTT; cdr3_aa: CASGLVERTDTQYF
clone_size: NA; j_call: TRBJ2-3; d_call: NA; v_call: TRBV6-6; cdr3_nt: TGTGCCAGCAGCCCCCAGGGCCCCCCAGATACGCAGTATTTT; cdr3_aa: CASSPQGPPDTQYF
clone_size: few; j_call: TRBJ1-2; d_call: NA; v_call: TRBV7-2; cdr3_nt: TGTGCCAGCAGCGACTCTATGGGACTTGGCTATGGCTACACCTTC; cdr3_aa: CASSDSMGLGYGYTF
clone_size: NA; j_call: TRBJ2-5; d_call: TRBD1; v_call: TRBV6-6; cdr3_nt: TGTGCCAGCTTCCCGGAGGACAGGGATTTCTATGAGCAGTACTTC; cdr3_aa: CASFPEDRDFYEQYF
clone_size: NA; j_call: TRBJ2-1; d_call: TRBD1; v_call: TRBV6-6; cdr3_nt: TGTGCCAGCAGTAACCGACAGGGATTCAGTGAGCAGTTCTTC; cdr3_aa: CASSNRQGFSEQFF
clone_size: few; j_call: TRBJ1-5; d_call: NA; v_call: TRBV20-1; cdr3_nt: TGCAGTGCCCCCGGAAAGGCGGGACAGCCCCAGCATTTT; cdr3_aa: CSAPGKAGQPQHF
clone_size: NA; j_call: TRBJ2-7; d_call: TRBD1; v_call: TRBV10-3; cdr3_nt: TGTGCCATCACGGAGGGACAGGGAGCAAACGAGCAGTACTTC; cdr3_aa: CAITEGQGANEQYF
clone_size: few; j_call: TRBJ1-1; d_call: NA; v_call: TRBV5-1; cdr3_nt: TGCGCCAGCAGCTTCCGGGAATACGGCACTGAAGCTTTCTTT; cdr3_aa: CASSFREYGTEAFF
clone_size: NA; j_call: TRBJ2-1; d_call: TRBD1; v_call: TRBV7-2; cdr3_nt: TGTGCCAGCAGCCCAAACAGGGGGGATGAGCAGTTCTTC; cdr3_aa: CASSPNRGDEQFF
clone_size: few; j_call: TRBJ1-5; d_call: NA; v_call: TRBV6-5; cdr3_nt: TGTGCCAGCAGTAGGGGTAGCAGGAATAGCAATCAGCCCCAGCATTTT; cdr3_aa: CASSRGSRNSNQPQHF
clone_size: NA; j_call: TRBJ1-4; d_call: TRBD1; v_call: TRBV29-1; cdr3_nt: TGCAGCGTTGAAGAGCGGACAGGGGGAAGGGAAAAACTGTTTTTT; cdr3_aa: CSVEERTGGREKLFF
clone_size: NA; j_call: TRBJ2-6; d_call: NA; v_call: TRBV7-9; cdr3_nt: TGTGCCAGCAGTTATTATTTAGCGGTCTCTGGGGCCAACGTCCTGACTTTC; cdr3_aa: CASSYYLAVSGANVLTF
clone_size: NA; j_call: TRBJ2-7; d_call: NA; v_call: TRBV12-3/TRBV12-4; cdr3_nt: TGTGCCAGCAGTTGGGGGGTCCTAACCTACAATGAGCAGTACTTC; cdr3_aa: CASSWGVLTYNEQYF
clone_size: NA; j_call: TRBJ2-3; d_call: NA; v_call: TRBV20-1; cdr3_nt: TGCAGTGAATACAGGGTGGATACGCAGTATTTT; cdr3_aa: CSEYRVDTQYF
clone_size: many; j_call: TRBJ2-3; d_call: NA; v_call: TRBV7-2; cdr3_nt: TGTGCCAGCAGCCTCTTCCAGGAGAGTACGCAGTATTTT; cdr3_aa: CASSLFQESTQYF
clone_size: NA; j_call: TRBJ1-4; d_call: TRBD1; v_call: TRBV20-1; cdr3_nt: TGCAGTGCTAGCCCCGGGACAGGGCTCGAAAAACTGTTTTTT; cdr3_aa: CSASPGTGLEKLFF
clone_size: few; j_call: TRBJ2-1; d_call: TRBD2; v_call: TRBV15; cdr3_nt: TGTGCCACCAGCAGGTGGGACGGGGGGGGAACCAGCTCCTACAATGAGCAGTTCTTC; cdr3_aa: CATSRWDGGGTSSYNEQFF
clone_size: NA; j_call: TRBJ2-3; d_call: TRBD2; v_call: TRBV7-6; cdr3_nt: TGTGCCAGCAGTTCCCTAGCGGGGGGGACGAGCACAGATACGCAGTATTTT; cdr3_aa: CASSSLAGGTSTDTQYF